This T cell receptor (beta chain) was recorded in a study of CD8 T cell repertoires and HIV-1 epitope variants. Survey-depth immunoSEQ sequencing covered TCR beta CDR3 regions. Sequenced by immunoSEQ multiplex PCR; TCRdb stores in-frame clones only, minus some. The data contain 95,000 or so clones, 74% of them singletons. V dropped 3 bases and J dropped 11; count of bases not matched to a gene: 13. The CDR3 sequence is 15 residues long. Germline-derived CDR1 and CDR2 are SEHNR and FQNEAQ (reference sequence). The chain uses TRBV7-9 and TRBJ2-3; 8 nucleotides agree with TRBD1. Sequencing used uncultured baseline CD8+ T cells from peripheral blood mononuclear cells (PBMCs). The receptor was derived from a male donor with HIV. CDR3 region: CASSFEFAGQDRQYF. In DNA form, the CDR3 reads TGTGCCAGCAGCTTTGAGTTCGCGGGACAGGATCGGCAGTATTTT.